This T cell receptor (beta chain) was documented in a study of blood T cell repertoires in COVID-19. This CDR3 contains 20 residues. Germline V CDR1 and CDR2: LGHDT, YNNKEL (reference sequence). J lost 0 bases, V lost 4 bases, and 14 bases had no gene match. In the authors' methods: Scientists estimated how many nucleated cells there were by amplifying reference gene primers. Assay used: immunoSEQ multiplex PCR; TCRdb lists only in-frame clones, some missing. V, J and clone size are those of that table, while D and trimming were read from the DNA. The sample has 270,000 or so clones, around 86% seen once; the top ten hold approximately 9.7%.

The sequencing sample was made of peripheral blood. The receptor comes from a man aged 40-49 years with active or convalescent COVID-19. The V gene is TRBV3-1 (or the pseudogene TRBV3-2), the J gene TRBJ2-2, with 10 bases fitting TRBD1. The CDR3 sequence is CASSPLGDRGKGSNTGELFF. The CDR3, as DNA: TGTGCCAGCAGCCCGCTAGGGGACAGGGGAAAAGGTTCGAACACCGGGGAGCTGTTTTTT.